This T cell receptor (delta chain) came from a study of gamma-delta chains in newborns, infants, children. The CDR3 runs 22 residues. Germline CDR1 and CDR2: TSWWSYY and QGS. TCRdb made new clone calls on the reads using CATT. The sample lists thousands of delta-chain clones, around 1.5% occurring once. This clone has more than one count but fewer than ten. A read error is the likely source, as a far larger clone sits one nucleotide away. This specimen includes other DNA sequences encoding the same CDR3. The sequencing sample was made of blood. V is TRDV1 and J is TRDJ1; TRDD3 matches 10 bases. This sequence was found in a child who was a newborn, infant or young child, either healthy, febrile or measles-vaccinated (not recorded which). The CDR3 region has the DNA TGTGCTCTCGGGGAAGTCCAATCCTACCCAGTGGGGGATACAGGGTACACCGATAAACTCATCTTT. It yields the protein CALGEVQSYPVGDTGYTDKLIF.